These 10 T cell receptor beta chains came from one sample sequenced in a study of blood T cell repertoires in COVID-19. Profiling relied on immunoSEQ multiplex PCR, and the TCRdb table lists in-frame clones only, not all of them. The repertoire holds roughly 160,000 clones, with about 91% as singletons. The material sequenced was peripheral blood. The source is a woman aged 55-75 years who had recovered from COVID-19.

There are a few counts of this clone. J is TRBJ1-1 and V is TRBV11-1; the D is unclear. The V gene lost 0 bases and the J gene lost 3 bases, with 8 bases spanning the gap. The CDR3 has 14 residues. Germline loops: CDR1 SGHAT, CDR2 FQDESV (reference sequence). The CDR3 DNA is TGTGCCAGCAGCTTAGCTTCAGGTTACACTGAAGCTTTCTTT. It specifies CASSLASGYTEAFF.

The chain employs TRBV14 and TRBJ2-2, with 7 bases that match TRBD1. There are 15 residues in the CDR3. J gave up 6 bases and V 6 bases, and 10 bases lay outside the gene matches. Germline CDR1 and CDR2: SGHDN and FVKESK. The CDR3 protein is CASRRQGAKAGELFF. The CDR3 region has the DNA TGTGCCAGCAGGCGACAGGGCGCCAAAGCCGGGGAGCTGTTTTTT.

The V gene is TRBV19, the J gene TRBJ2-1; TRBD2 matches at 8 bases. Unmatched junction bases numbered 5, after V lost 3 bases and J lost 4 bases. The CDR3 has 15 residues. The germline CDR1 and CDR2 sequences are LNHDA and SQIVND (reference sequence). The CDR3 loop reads CASSMLSGAYNEQFF. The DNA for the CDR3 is TGTGCCAGTAGTATGCTTAGCGGGGCGTACAATGAGCAGTTCTTC.

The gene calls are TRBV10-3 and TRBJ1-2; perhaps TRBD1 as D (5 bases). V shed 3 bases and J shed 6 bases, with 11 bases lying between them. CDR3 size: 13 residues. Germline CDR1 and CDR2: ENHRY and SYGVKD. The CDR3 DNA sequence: TGTGCCATCAGTGAACTGGTAGGGGATGGCTACACCTTC. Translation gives CAISELVGDGYTF.

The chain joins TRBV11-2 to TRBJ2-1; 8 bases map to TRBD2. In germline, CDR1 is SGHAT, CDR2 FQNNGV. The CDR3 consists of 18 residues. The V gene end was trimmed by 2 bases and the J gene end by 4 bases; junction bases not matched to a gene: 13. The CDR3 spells CASSLRVQLAVGYNEQFF. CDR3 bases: TGTGCCAGCAGCTTACGGGTCCAACTAGCGGTAGGTTACAATGAGCAGTTCTTC.

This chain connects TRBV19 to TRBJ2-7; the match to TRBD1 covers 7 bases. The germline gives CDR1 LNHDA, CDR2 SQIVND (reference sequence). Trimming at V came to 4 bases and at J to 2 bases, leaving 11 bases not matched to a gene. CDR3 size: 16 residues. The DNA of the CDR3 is TGTGCCAGTAGTACACTCGAGGGGGCTAGGGCCTACGAGCAGTACTTC. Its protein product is CASSTLEGARAYEQYF.

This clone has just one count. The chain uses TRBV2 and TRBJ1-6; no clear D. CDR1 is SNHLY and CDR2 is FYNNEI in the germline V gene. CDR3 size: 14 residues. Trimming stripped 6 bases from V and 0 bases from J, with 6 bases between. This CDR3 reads CASSLFSYNSPLHF. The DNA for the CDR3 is TGTGCCAGCAGCCTCTTCTCCTATAATTCACCCCTCCACTTT. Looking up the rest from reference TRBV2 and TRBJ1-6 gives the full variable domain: EPEVTQTPSHQVTQMGQEVILRCVPISNHLYFYWYRQILGQKVEFLVSFYNNEISEKSEIFDDQFSVERPDGSNFTLKIRSTKLEDSAMYFCASSLFSYNSPLHFGNGTRLTVT.

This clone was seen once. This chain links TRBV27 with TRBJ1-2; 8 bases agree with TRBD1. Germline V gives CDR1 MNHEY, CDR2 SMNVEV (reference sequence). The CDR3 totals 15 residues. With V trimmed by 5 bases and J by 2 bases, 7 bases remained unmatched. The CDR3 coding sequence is TGTGCCAGCAGTCCATCAGGGGGCGACAACTATGGCTACACCTTC. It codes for CASSPSGGDNYGYTF.

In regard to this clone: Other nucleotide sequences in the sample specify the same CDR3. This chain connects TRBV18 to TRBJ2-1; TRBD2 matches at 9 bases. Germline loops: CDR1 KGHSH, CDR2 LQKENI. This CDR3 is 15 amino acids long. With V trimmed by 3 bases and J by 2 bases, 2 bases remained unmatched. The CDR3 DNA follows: TGTGCCAGCTCACCCCTAGCGGGAACCTACAATGAGCAGTTCTTC. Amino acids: CASSPLAGTYNEQFF.

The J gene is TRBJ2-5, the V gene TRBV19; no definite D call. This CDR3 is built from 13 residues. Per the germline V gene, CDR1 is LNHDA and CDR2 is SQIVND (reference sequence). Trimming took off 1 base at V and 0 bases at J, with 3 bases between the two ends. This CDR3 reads CASSIGHQETQYF. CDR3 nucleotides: TGTGCCAGTAGTATAGGGCACCAAGAGACCCAGTACTTC.